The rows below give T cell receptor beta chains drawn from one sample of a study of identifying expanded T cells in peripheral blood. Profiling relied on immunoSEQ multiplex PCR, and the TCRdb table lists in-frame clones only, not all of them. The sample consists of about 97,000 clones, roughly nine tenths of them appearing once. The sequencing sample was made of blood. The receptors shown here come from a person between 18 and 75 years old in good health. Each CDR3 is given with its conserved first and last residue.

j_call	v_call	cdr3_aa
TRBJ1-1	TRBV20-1	CSARLVTEAFF
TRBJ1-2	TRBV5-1	CASSLVSGSGYTF
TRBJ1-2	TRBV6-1	CASSAGLGTGYGYTF
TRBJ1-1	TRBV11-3	CASSFASNTEAFF
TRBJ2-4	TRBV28	CASSSGQGRLAKNIQYF
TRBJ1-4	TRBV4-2	CASSQEQGIGEKLFF
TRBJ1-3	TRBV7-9	CASSSAWVGAVQNTIYF
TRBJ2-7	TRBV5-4	CASSLEAGSDEQYF
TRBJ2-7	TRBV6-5	CASSPSGTSPYEQYF
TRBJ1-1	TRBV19	CASGQGRTEAFF
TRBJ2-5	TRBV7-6	CASSLRGQGFGAQYF
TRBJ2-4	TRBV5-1	CASSSMRGGGRNIQYF
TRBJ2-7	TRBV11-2	CASSLVERRGGFLYEQYF
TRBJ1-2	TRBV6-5	CASSFQGIGRQDYTF
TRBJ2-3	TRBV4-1	CASSLGSGEDTQYF
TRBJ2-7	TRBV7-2	CASSFGVDSLEQYF
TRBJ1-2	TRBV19	CASSMTGNGYTF
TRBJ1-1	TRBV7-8	CASSLGRGRTEAFF
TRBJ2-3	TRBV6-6	CASSPLLAGGINTQYF
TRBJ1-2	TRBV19	CASSTPGGDGYTF
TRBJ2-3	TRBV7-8	CASSLSGGGTGTQYF
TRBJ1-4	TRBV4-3	CASSQDMGQGAEKLFF
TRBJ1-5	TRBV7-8	CASSLGFAGGTQPQHF
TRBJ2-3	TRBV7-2	CASSYIVGSTDTQYF
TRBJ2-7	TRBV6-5	CASSYSVQGRNEQYF
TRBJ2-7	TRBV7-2	CASSLFLGGQGIYEQYF
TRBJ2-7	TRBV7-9	CASSPGGPHEQYF
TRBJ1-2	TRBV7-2	CASSLVVQVDYGYTF
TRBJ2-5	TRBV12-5	CASGLDSPVETQYF
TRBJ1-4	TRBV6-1	CASSGLLGDREGRTNEKLFF
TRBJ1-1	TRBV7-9	CASSLGQGARAFF
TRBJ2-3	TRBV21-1	CASMRQGEGDTQYF
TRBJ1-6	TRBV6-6	CASRSSGGGANF
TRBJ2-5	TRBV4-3	CASSRVTGDRQETQYF
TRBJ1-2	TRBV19	CASSIEAGAYGYTF
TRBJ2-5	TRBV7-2	CASSLDRETQYF
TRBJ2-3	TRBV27	CASSYVAGADTQYF
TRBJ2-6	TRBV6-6	CASSYSPGLGANVLTF
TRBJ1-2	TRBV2	CASSDTGTGPQTGYGYTF
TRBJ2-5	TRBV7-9	CASSLAGRETQYF
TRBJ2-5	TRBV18	CASSPQETQYF
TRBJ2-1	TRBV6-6	CASSYPQGVFNEQFF
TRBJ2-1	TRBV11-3	CASSRGSAEGISHNEQFF
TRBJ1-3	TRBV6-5	CASGAGDLSGNTIYF
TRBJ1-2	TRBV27	CATRPRDSSISYGYTF
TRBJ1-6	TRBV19	CASSIRQNSPLHF
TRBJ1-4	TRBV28	CASTPVAGGLEEKLFF
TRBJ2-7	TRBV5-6	CASSLWASGYEQYF
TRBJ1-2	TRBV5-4	CASSLTALGQGGYTF
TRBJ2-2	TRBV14	CASSQAIPSAGSGELFF
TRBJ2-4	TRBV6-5	CASSYYSLDIQYF
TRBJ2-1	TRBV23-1	CASSQEPYNEQFF
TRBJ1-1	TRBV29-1	CSVADTEAFF
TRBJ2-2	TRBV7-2	CASSLGRLGSLFF
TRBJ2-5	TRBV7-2	CASSWKGYQETQYF
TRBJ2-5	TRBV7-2	CASSLGRSSGAKETQYF
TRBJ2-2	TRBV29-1	CSVDGRGNTGELFF
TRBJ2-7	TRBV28	CASSPLGSPQYF
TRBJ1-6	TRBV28	CASSPNRDRNSPLHF
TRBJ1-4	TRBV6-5	CASSPRTENEKLFF